Below, 22 T cell receptor beta chains from the same sample are listed, as sequenced in a study of neurological immune-mediated disorders. TCRdb re-derived calls from the 5' RACE reads in MiXCR, one entry per CDR3 protein. The table includes 95,000 to 110,000 distinct CDR3 sequences, more than 10% detected once. Documented time point: longitudinal time-point 3. Sample: PBMCs. These receptors came from a female donor with HTLV-1-associated myelopathy (HAM/TSP).

About this clonotype itself: A read error may be the cause here, since a much bigger clone is one base away. The chain joins TRBV5-1 to TRBJ2-5, with D perhaps TRBD1 (5 bases). This CDR3 has 14 amino acids. Trimming cost V 1 base and J 4 bases, with 11 bases left between them. The germline V gene has CDR1 SGHRS and CDR2 YFSETQ. This chain's CDR3 is CASSLQGRVETQYF. CDR3 sequence (DNA): TGCGCCAGCAGCTTGCAGGGCCGGGTAGAGACCCAGTACTTC.

This clonotype was seen at least ten times. The chain has TRBV5-1 and TRBJ1-5; no definite D call. This CDR3 has 14 residues. Per germline, CDR1 SGHRS and CDR2 YFSETQ. V lost 4 bases and J lost 5, with 13 bases in between. As DNA, the CDR3 is TGCGCCAGCAGCCCCGGGCGTGAAGATCAGCCCCAGCATTTT. It encodes CASSPGREDQPQHF.

This clonotype was detected many times. V and J are TRBV6-6 and TRBJ1-1, with 7 bases identical to TRBD1. CDR3 length: 16 residues. The germline V gene has CDR1 MNHNY and CDR2 SVGAGI (reference sequence). J lost 4 bases, V lost 2 bases, and 10 bases had no gene match. The CDR3 region is CASSYLDRASGTEAFF. CDR3 coding DNA: TGTGCCAGCAGTTACCTAGACAGGGCTTCCGGCACTGAAGCTTTCTTT.

This clonotype was counted at least ten times. This sequence joins TRBV5-1 and TRBJ2-1; D is tentatively TRBD1 or TRBD2 (6 bases each). The CDR3 loop spans 16 amino acids. V lost 6 bases to trimming and J lost 0 bases, with 16 bases between them. Germline values: CDR1 SGHRS, CDR2 YFSETQ. This CDR3 is CASNPGGGNSYNEQFF. Written as DNA, the CDR3 is TGCGCCAGCAACCCCGGAGGGGGAAACTCCTACAATGAGCAGTTCTTC.

This clonotype was counted only a few times. This rearrangement joins TRBV28 to TRBJ2-7; D tentatively reads TRBD1 or TRBD2 (5 bases each). The CDR3 sequence is 14 residues long. Trimming stripped 6 bases from V and 9 bases from J, with 21 bases between. CDR1 and CDR2 (germline): MDHEN, SYDVKM. CDR3 in DNA: TGTGCCAGCAGGCGAGGGACCGCCTTACCGGTGCAGTACTTC. The encoded protein is CASRRGTALPVQYF.

This clonotype has a count of ten or more. V usage is TRBV7-9 and J usage is TRBJ2-1, with 11 nucleotides matching TRBD1. CDR3 size: 15 residues. V was pared by 3 bases and J by 2 bases, with 0 bases of the junction left unmatched. Germline V gene sequence: CDR1 SEHNR, CDR2 FQNEAQ (reference sequence). CDR3 DNA sequence: TGTGCCAGCAGCTTGGACAGGGGGCCCTACAATGAGCAGTTCTTC. Translation gives CASSLDRGPYNEQFF. Filled out from reference TRBV7-9 and TRBJ2-1, the complete variable domain reads DTGVSQNPRHKITKRGQNVTFRCDPISEHNRLYWYRQTLGQGPEFLTYFQNEAQLEKSRLLSDRFSAERPKGSFSTLEIQRTEQGDSAMYLCASSLDRGPYNEQFFGPGTRLTVL.

This clonotype was recorded at least ten times. The chain joins TRBV5-4 to TRBJ2-7, with D unresolved. Trimming cost V 4 bases and J 3 bases, with 14 bases left between them. CDR1 is SGHNT and CDR2 is YYREEE in the germline V gene (reference sequence). This CDR3 has 14 residues. CDR3 region: CASSPLMGGYEQYF. CDR3 coding DNA: TGTGCCAGCAGCCCCCTAATGGGCGGCTACGAGCAGTACTTC.

This clonotype was seen a single time. The genes are TRBV5-1 and TRBJ2-7; the D gene could be TRBD1 or TRBD2 (5 bases each). Per germline, CDR1 SGHRS and CDR2 YFSETQ. CDR3 length: 15 residues. V shed 2 bases and J shed 3 bases, with 15 bases lying between them. The CDR3 DNA follows: TGCGCCAGCAGCTTAGTTGGCCGGGACGACTACGAGCAGTACTTC. The encoded protein is CASSLVGRDDYEQYF.

In its sample, this clonotype was seen many times. This sequence joins TRBV13 and TRBJ2-1; D call uncertain. This CDR3 region has 15 residues. Trimming removed 3 bases from V and 6 bases from J, with 15 bases in between. Germline CDR1 reads PRHDT; CDR2 reads FYEKMQ (reference sequence). The CDR3: CASSFRMAPLNEQFF. The CDR3 region has the DNA TGTGCCAGCAGCTTCCGGATGGCTCCTCTCAATGAGCAGTTCTTC.

This clonotype showed up many times. This chain uses TRBV28 with TRBJ2-6, with TRBD1 matching 8 bases. Germline CDR1 MDHEN, CDR2 SYDVKM. This CDR3 has 18 amino acids. J was trimmed by 0 bases and V by 6 bases; bases with no gene match: 10. The CDR3 DNA reads as TGTGCCAGCAGCCCACCCGGGACAGGTCTCTCTGGGGCCAACGTCCTGACTTTC. This translates into CASSPPGTGLSGANVLTF.

This clonotype has ten or more counts. The rearrangement links TRBV9 to TRBJ2-3; TRBD2 might be the D (6 bases). The CDR3 runs to 15 residues. Germline CDR1 reads SGDLS; CDR2 reads YYNGEE. V was pared by 1 base and J by 2 bases, with 11 bases between. This chain's CDR3 is CASSVSWTNTDTQYF. The CDR3 DNA reads TGTGCCAGCAGCGTATCGTGGACTAACACAGATACGCAGTATTTT.

This clonotype occurred many times. The CDR3 coding sequence is TGCGCCAGCAGCCTTGACGCTTCTGGGGCCAACGTCCTGACTTTC. This sequence encodes CASSLDASGANVLTF. This chain connects TRBV5-1 to TRBJ2-6; no reliable D call. The CDR3 has 15 residues. Germline V CDR1 and CDR2: SGHRS, YFSETQ. The V gene lost 4 bases and the J gene lost 1 base, with 9 bases spanning the gap.

This clonotype was found many times. The chain uses TRBV20-1 and TRBJ2-5; D perhaps matches TRBD1 (6 bases). Deletions cut 0 bases from V and 2 bases from J, with 10 bases between. CDR1 DFQATT and CDR2 SNEGSKA come from the germline V gene (reference sequence). The CDR3 contains 14 residues. DNA for the CDR3: TGCAGTGCTAGAGAGGACAGATTACAAGAGACCCAGTACTTC. Translating gives CSAREDRLQETQYF.

This clonotype was detected ten times or more. The V gene is TRBV6-5, the J gene TRBJ2-2; D call uncertain. The CDR3 totals 13 residues. Per the germline V gene, CDR1 is MNHEY and CDR2 is SVGAGI. Trimming took 2 bases from V and 8 from J, leaving 9 bases between them. The CDR3 spells CASSYSERGELFF. As DNA, the CDR3 is TGTGCCAGCAGTTACAGCGAACGGGGGGAGCTGTTTTTT.

Turning to this clonotype: Mismatch with germline at one junction end may stem from a read error. This chain uses TRBV20-1 with TRBJ1-1; D call uncertain. The CDR3 length is 13 residues. From germline, CDR1 is DFQATT and CDR2 SNEGSKA (reference sequence). The CDR3 loop is CSARDRMNTEALF. In DNA, the CDR3 is TGCAGTGCTAGAGACAGAATGAACACTGAAGCTTTATTT.

This clonotype was recorded a few times. A much larger clone differs from this one at a single base, so this may be a read error. The chain couples TRBV27 to TRBJ2-7, with D unresolved. The CDR3 has 16 amino acids. V lost 2 bases and J 3 bases, leaving 17 bases between the germline ends. Germline lookup yields CDR1 MNHEY and CDR2 SMNVEV (reference sequence). CDR3 loop: CASSLTVGRLSYEQYF. DNA of the CDR3: TGTGCCAGCAGTTTAACCGTCGGGCGGTTAAGCTACGAGCAGTACTTC.

In this sample, this clonotype turned up many times. The CDR3 sequence: CASSLSLLAKNIQYF. DNA for the CDR3: TGCGCCAGCAGCTTGAGCCTCCTAGCCAAAAACATTCAGTACTTC. The chain carries TRBV5-1 and TRBJ2-4, with D unresolved. With 1 base removed from V and 0 bases from J, the gap between germline ends came to 8 bases. The CDR3 sequence is 15 residues long. Germline loops: CDR1 SGHRS, CDR2 YFSETQ.

This clonotype was counted between two and nine times. The chain couples TRBV5-1 to TRBJ2-3, with unresolved D. The CDR3 covers 13 residues. V lost 0 bases and J lost 4, with 6 bases in between. Germline V gene lookup returns CDR1 SGHRS and CDR2 YFSETQ. CDR3 nucleotide sequence: TGCGCCAGCAGCTTGGTAGCTTCAGATACGCAGTATTTT. It is translated as CASSLVASDTQYF.

There are many counts of this clonotype. The rearrangement links TRBV27 to TRBJ2-1, with a weak D call TRBD2 (6 bases). The germline V and J ends were trimmed by 5 bases and 5 bases, with 22 bases remaining between them. The CDR3 is 17 amino acids. Per the germline V gene, CDR1 is MNHEY and CDR2 is SMNVEV (reference sequence). The chain's CDR3 is CASSAIQPGLLHNEQFF. CDR3 nucleotide sequence: TGTGCCAGCAGTGCAATACAACCGGGACTCCTACACAATGAGCAGTTCTTC.

In this sample, this clonotype turned up many times. The gene calls are TRBV7-9 and TRBJ2-1, with D tentatively TRBD2 (5 bases). CDR1 is SEHNR and CDR2 is FQNEAQ in the germline V gene (reference sequence). The CDR3 totals 14 residues. Trimming pared 5 bases from V and 3 bases from J, leaving 11 bases between. CDR3 residues: CASSPRTVYNEQFF. Written as DNA, the CDR3 is TGTGCCAGCAGCCCACGGACTGTCTACAATGAGCAGTTCTTC.

The sample holds many counts of this clonotype. The V and J genes are TRBV28 and TRBJ2-2; 9 positions agree with TRBD2. Looked up from germline, CDR1 is MDHEN and CDR2 is SYDVKM. J was trimmed by 2 bases and V by 11 bases; bases with no gene match: 12. The CDR3 has 16 residues. The CDR3 DNA follows: TGTGCCCACGGCCTAGGGCGGGGGGGCAACACCGGGGAGCTGTTTTTT. Protein: CAHGLGRGGNTGELFF.

Only a few counts were recorded for this clonotype. V is TRBV5-1 and J is TRBJ2-3, with D possibly being TRBD2 (6 bases). V lost 0 bases and J lost 5, with 13 bases in between. The CDR3 has 15 amino acids. The V gene's germline CDR1 is SGHRS and CDR2 YFSETQ. Here the CDR3 reads CASSLAGSGRDTQYF. CDR3 DNA: TGCGCCAGCAGCTTGGCCGGGAGCGGGCGAGATACGCAGTATTTT. The full variable domain, with the rest looked up from reference TRBV5-1 and TRBJ2-3, is KAGVTQTPRYLIKTRGQQVTLSCSPISGHRSVSWYQQTPGQGLQFLFEYFSETQRNKGNFPGRFSGRQFSNSRSEMNVSTLELGDSALYLCASSLAGSGRDTQYFGPGTRLTVL.